The 28 T cell receptor beta chains listed next were all sequenced from one sample in a study of beta chain features in type 1 diabetes. Study-level findings and limits: Within each of all four CD4+ subsets, Type 1 diabetes patients had TCRB CDR3s that were moderately but significantly shorter.

These receptors' targets are unknown. Reverse transcribing all isolated RNA meant expressed TCRB transcripts were sequenced. Clones were read by immunoSEQ multiplex PCR, and TCRdb kept only the in-frame ones, dropping some. The data contain 640,000 or so clones, about 14% of them singletons. Source material: naive CD4+ T cells from blood. The source is a man between 18 and 35 years old with type 1 diabetes.

The table lists this clone with a few counts. V and J are TRBV25-1 and TRBJ2-7; D remains unclear. V shed 4 bases and J shed 3 bases, with 10 bases lying between them. The CDR3 has 13 amino acids. Per germline, CDR1 MGHDK and CDR2 SYGVNS. CDR3: CASSGGPVYEQYF. The CDR3 DNA reads TGTGCCAGCAGTGGTGGGCCCGTCTACGAGCAGTACTTC.

The rearrangement links TRBV21-1 to TRBJ2-1; whether TRBD1, the table's D call, matches the DNA was not checked. TRBV21-1 is a pseudogene locus. The CDR3 extends over 15 amino acids. CDR3 protein: CASSKSTGARNEQFF. For the CDR3, the DNA is TGTGCCAGCAGCAAGTCGACAGGGGCCCGGAATGAGCAGTTCTTC.

CDR3 in DNA: TGCGCCAGCAGCCAGCCGGGACAGGGAGTTTTGGGCTACACCTTC. This gives the protein CASSQPGQGVLGYTF. The chain carries TRBV4-1 and TRBJ1-2; TRBD1 matches at 9 bases. The V gene end was trimmed by 3 bases and the J gene end by 8 bases; junction bases not matched to a gene: 10. This CDR3 comprises 15 residues. Germline CDR1 and CDR2: MGHRA and YSYEKL.

The CDR3 DNA reads as TGTGCCAGCAGCGTAGGGACTAGCGGGGAGGATACGCAGTATTTT. As protein: CASSVGTSGEDTQYF. V and J are TRBV9 and TRBJ2-3; 12 positions agree with TRBD2. The CDR3 is 15 residues long. Germline CDR1 reads SGDLS; CDR2 reads YYNGEE. J lost 6 bases, V lost 0 bases, and 2 bases had no gene match.

This clone was detected a few times. This rearrangement joins TRBV30 to TRBJ1-2; a weak D match, TRBD1 (6 bases). The CDR3 runs 14 residues. Germline lookup yields CDR1 GTSNPN and CDR2 SVGIG (reference sequence). V dropped 4 bases and J dropped 2 bases, with 14 bases sitting between them. The CDR3 bases are TGTGCCTGGACTCAGCAGGGGAGCAACTATGGCTACACCTTC. Protein: CAWTQQGSNYGYTF.

This clone was seen only a few times. The chain couples TRBV5-1 to TRBJ2-3; 7 nucleotides agree with TRBD1. The germline V gene has CDR1 SGHRS and CDR2 YFSETQ. The trim removed 4 bases at V and 2 bases at J, leaving 10 bases unmatched. The CDR3 sequence is 16 residues long. The DNA for the CDR3 is TGCGCCAGCAGCCTGCTCTCGACAGGGATCACAGATACGCAGTATTTT. Encoded protein: CASSLLSTGITDTQYF.

This clone turned up a few times. The V call is TRBV29-1, the J call TRBJ1-1; D is undetermined. Trimming shortened V by 4 bases and J by 0 bases, and 6 bases separated the two germline ends. Germline CDR1 reads SQVTM; CDR2 reads ANQGSEA. The CDR3 contains 12 residues. CDR3 DNA: TGCAGCGTTGCGAGCTTGAACACTGAAGCTTTCTTT. Amino acids: CSVASLNTEAFF.

This rearrangement joins TRBV5-4 to TRBJ1-1; TRBD1 is a possible D gene (6 bases). Germline CDR1 reads SGHNT; CDR2 reads YYREEE (reference sequence). The germline V and J ends were trimmed by 2 bases and 1 base, with 15 bases remaining between them. The CDR3 runs 16 residues. Here the CDR3 reads CASSFGGQNPNTEAFF. The CDR3 DNA follows: TGTGCCAGCAGCTTTGGAGGACAGAATCCGAACACTGAAGCTTTCTTT.

The genes are TRBV7-8 and TRBJ2-5; D call uncertain. Per the germline V gene, CDR1 is SGHVS and CDR2 is FQNEAQ. The CDR3 runs to 14 residues. Trimming left V 5 bases short and J 5 bases short, with 15 bases between. CDR3 protein: CASSPSGRQETQYF. In DNA form, the CDR3 reads TGTGCCAGCAGCCCTTCCGGGCGGCAGGAGACCCAGTACTTC.

J is TRBJ1-1 and V is TRBV5-6; 8 positions agree with TRBD1. Per germline, CDR1 SGHDT and CDR2 YYEEEE. V was clipped by 3 bases and J by 0 bases; unmatched bases: 7. The CDR3 consists of 16 residues. The chain's CDR3 is CASSYRTGRLNTEAFF. Here the CDR3 DNA reads TGTGCCAGCAGCTACCGGACAGGGAGGTTGAACACTGAAGCTTTCTTT.

This clone has just a few counts. This sequence joins TRBV30 and TRBJ2-5; D unresolved. Trimming pared 2 bases from V and 7 bases from J, leaving 8 bases between. This CDR3 has 11 residues. Germline CDR1 GTSNPN, CDR2 SVGIG (reference sequence). The CDR3 here is CAWSTVGTQYF. CDR3 nucleotides: TGTGCCTGGAGTACGGTGGGGACCCAGTACTTC.

This clone turned up a few times. Other DNA sequences in the same sample also yield this CDR3. This sequence joins TRBV6-5 and TRBJ1-5; D is unresolved. Trimming removed 6 bases from V and 0 bases from J, with 6 bases in between. This CDR3 is built from 13 residues. Looked up from germline, CDR1 is MNHEY and CDR2 is SVGAGI. CDR3 region: CASSRDSNQPQHF. As DNA, the CDR3 is TGTGCCAGCAGCCGCGATAGCAATCAGCCCCAGCATTTT.

The chain recombines TRBV7-6 with TRBJ2-3, with D tentatively TRBD1 or TRBD2 (5 bases each). V lost 4 bases and J lost 6, with 17 bases in between. This CDR3 has 15 residues. The germline V gene encodes CDR1 SGHVS and CDR2 FNYEAQ. In DNA form, the CDR3 reads TGTGCCAGCAGCTCTCCCGGGGCCTTAGGGGATACGCAGTATTTT. Residues: CASSSPGALGDTQYF.

In its sample, this clone was seen a few times. This chain joins TRBV7-9 and TRBJ2-7, with D possibly being TRBD1 (6 bases). The CDR3 extends over 15 amino acids. Germline-derived CDR1 and CDR2 are SEHNR and FQNEAQ (reference sequence). The V end was cut by 4 bases, the J end by 0 bases, with 13 bases between. This CDR3 is CASSYPGALSYEQYF. DNA for the CDR3: TGTGCCAGCAGCTACCCAGGGGCCCTCTCCTACGAGCAGTACTTC.

V usage is TRBV29-1 and J usage is TRBJ1-1; D ambiguous. Germline-derived CDR1 and CDR2 are SQVTM and ANQGSEA. The CDR3 totals 13 residues. The V and J ends lost 4 bases and 1 base respectively, with 10 bases between them. The DNA of the CDR3 is TGCAGCGTTGCTCCATTAAGGAACACTGAAGCTTTCTTT. This translates into CSVAPLRNTEAFF. The full variable domain, in which reference TRBV29-1 and TRBJ1-1 provide the parts outside the CDR3, is SAVISQKPSRDICQRGTSLTIQCQVDSQVTMMFWYRQQPGQSLTLIATANQGSEATYESGFVIDKFPISRPNLTFSTLTVSNMSPEDSSIYLCSVAPLRNTEAFFGQGTRLTVV.

This clone appeared a few times. The V and J genes are TRBV11-1 and TRBJ2-1, with TRBD2 matching over 15 bases. The V segment lost 5 bases and the J segment 8 bases; nucleotides outside the gene matches: 4. Germline CDR1 reads SGHAT; CDR2 reads FQDESV (reference sequence). CDR3 length: 15 residues. CDR3 bases: TGTGCCAGCAGCCGGACTAGCGGGAGGGCCCATGAGCAGTTCTTC. Amino acids: CASSRTSGRAHEQFF.

There are a few counts of this clone. This CDR3 is CASRLSGPYNEQFF. The CDR3 DNA follows: TGTGCCAGCAGGCTTAGCGGGCCCTACAATGAGCAGTTCTTC. The rearrangement links TRBV28 to TRBJ2-1; 7 bases line up with TRBD2. The CDR3 totals 14 residues. V was clipped by 6 bases and J by 2 bases; unmatched bases: 4. Germline CDR1 reads MDHEN; CDR2 reads SYDVKM.

This clone was picked up a small number of times. V is TRBV30 and J is TRBJ1-3, with D perhaps matching TRBD1 (5 bases). The CDR3 has 15 residues. V dropped 4 bases and J dropped 4 bases, with 17 bases sitting between them. The V gene's germline CDR1 is GTSNPN and CDR2 SVGIG (reference sequence). The DNA of the CDR3 is TGTGCCTGGACCCGGGGGGTCCCGAGAGGAAACACCATATATTTT. Protein product: CAWTRGVPRGNTIYF.

The sample holds a few counts of this clone. This rearrangement joins TRBV2 to TRBJ2-3; D gene unclear. CDR1 SNHLY and CDR2 FYNNEI come from the germline V gene. The CDR3 contains 10 residues. Trimming took off 6 bases at V and 4 bases at J, with 2 bases between the two ends. The chain's CDR3 is CASSSDTQYF. The CDR3 coding sequence is TGTGCCAGCAGCTCAGATACGCAGTATTTT.

This clone was detected only a few times. The chain has TRBV30 and TRBJ2-3; 10 bases align to TRBD2. V was clipped by 1 base and J by 4 bases; unmatched bases: 5. This CDR3 spans 15 amino acids. Germline assignment: CDR1 GTSNPN and CDR2 SVGIG (reference sequence). For the CDR3, the DNA is TGTGCCTGGAGTGACCTAGCGGGAGTGGCAGATACGCAGTATTTT. Translated, it gives CAWSDLAGVADTQYF.

There are a few counts of this clone. V is TRBV2 and J is TRBJ2-5; no definite D call. Trimming took off 5 bases at V and 3 bases at J, with 7 bases between the two ends. Germline CDR1 reads SNHLY; CDR2 reads FYNNEI. This CDR3 is 12 amino acids long. The CDR3, as DNA: TGTGCCAGCAGTTCCACTGAAGAGACCCAGTACTTC. Protein product: CASSSTEETQYF.

The chain joins TRBV28 to TRBJ2-7; unclear D gene. The CDR3 totals 11 residues. V was shortened by 6 bases and J by 3 bases, with 6 bases between the two germline ends. Germline assignment: CDR1 MDHEN and CDR2 SYDVKM. CDR3 sequence (DNA): TGTGCCAGCAGACTCCACTACGAGCAGTACTTC. Protein sequence: CASRLHYEQYF.

This clone has more than one count but fewer than ten. This chain joins TRBV19 and TRBJ2-2; TRBD1 or TRBD2 may be the D gene (5 bases each). The V and J ends lost 7 bases and 2 bases respectively, with 11 bases between them. Germline lookup yields CDR1 LNHDA and CDR2 SQIVND (reference sequence). The CDR3 totals 14 residues. The DNA for the CDR3 is TGTGCCAGTATGGGGCCTAGCAACACCGGGGAGCTGTTTTTT. This gives the protein CASMGPSNTGELFF.

V is TRBV29-1 and J is TRBJ2-3; TRBD1 agrees at 7 bases. Trimming removed 3 bases from V and 4 bases from J; junction bases left unmatched: 7. Germline CDR1 SQVTM, CDR2 ANQGSEA. The CDR3 is 14 residues long. CDR3 nucleotides: TGCAGCGTTGAGACAGGGCAATACGCAGATACGCAGTATTTT. As protein: CSVETGQYADTQYF.

This chain joins TRBV9 and TRBJ2-5; 9 bases match TRBD1. J was trimmed by 4 bases and V by 2 bases; bases with no gene match: 9. The germline gives CDR1 SGDLS, CDR2 YYNGEE. CDR3 length: 16 amino acids. In DNA, the CDR3 is TGTGCCAGCAGCGTTCAGGACAGGGGTTTACGAGAGACCCAGTACTTC. It codes for CASSVQDRGLRETQYF.

There are a few counts of this clone. The V gene is TRBV2, the J gene TRBJ2-1; the match to TRBD2 covers 9 bases. This CDR3 spans 13 amino acids. V dropped 2 bases and J dropped 15; count of bases not matched to a gene: 8. The germline V gene has CDR1 SNHLY and CDR2 FYNNEI. CDR3: CASSEIPLAGRFF. DNA for the CDR3: TGTGCCAGCAGTGAAATCCCCCTAGCGGGGCGGTTCTTC. Together with reference TRBV2 and TRBJ2-1, the CDR3 gives the full variable domain: EPEVTQTPSHQVTQMGQEVILRCVPISNHLYFYWYRQILGQKVEFLVSFYNNEISEKSEIFDDQFSVERPDGSNFTLKIRSTKLEDSAMYFCASSEIPLAGRFFGPGTRLTVL.

This clone turned up a few times. This sequence joins TRBV19 and TRBJ2-5, with a possible D match to TRBD1 (5 bases). V lost 4 bases, J lost 4 bases, and 16 bases lay in between. The CDR3 covers 15 residues. The V gene's germline CDR1 is LNHDA and CDR2 SQIVND (reference sequence). The DNA for the CDR3 is TGTGCCAGTAGTAGAAGGACACACCTGGGAGAGACCCAGTACTTC. This encodes CASSRRTHLGETQYF.

For this clone: The same CDR3 also results from other DNA sequences found in this sample. This chain uses TRBV7-9 with TRBJ2-5; 8 bases line up with TRBD1. Germline trimming cut 5 bases from V and 2 bases from J; bases unmatched to any gene: 4. The germline CDR1 and CDR2 sequences are SEHNR and FQNEAQ (reference sequence). CDR3 length equals 14 residues. CDR3 nucleotide sequence: TGTGCCAGCAGCCCGGGACAGGCGCAAGAGACCCAGTACTTC. It yields the protein CASSPGQAQETQYF.